This TCR beta chain is drawn from a study of T cells in Graves' hyperthyroidism and ophthalmopathy. Whole-study findings and limits: Blood samples included most of the expanded thyroid clonotypes exceeding 0.001.

This clonotype occurred many times. The antigen remains unidentified. RNA transcripts were the template for amplifying TCR beta CDR3 regions. RT-PCR in the first round (using the HTBI primer set) targeted the TCR CDR3. In TCRdb, the multiplex PCR reads were re-called with MiXCR into one record per CDR3 protein. The data hold about 350,000 distinct CDR3 sequences, with roughly 15% observed a single time. Diagnosis relied on clinical symptoms, serum thyroxine and TRAb, thyroid ultrasound and orbital computed tomography. The sequence was collected from a woman aged 55-70 years with Graves' ophthalmopathy. The specimen was blood.

CDR3 in DNA: TGCGCCAGCAGCACGAGCGGGGCCTACTACGAGCAGTACTTC. Amino acids: CASSTSGAYYEQYF. This rearrangement joins TRBV4-1 to TRBJ2-7; TRBD2 agrees at 7 bases. The V gene end was trimmed by 5 bases and the J gene end by 3 bases; junction bases not matched to a gene: 7. Germline V gene data show CDR1 as MGHRA and CDR2 as YSYEKL. The CDR3 is 14 amino acids.